This T cell receptor (beta chain) was captured by sequencing in a study of human T cells and chemical hapten exposure. Overall study: Each week of the roughly 25-week study, patients had diphenylcyclopropenone applied to the scalp. After 6 days, upper back 0.01% DPC patch tests were scored.

The CDR3 has 10 residues. The V and J ends lost 4 bases and 8 bases respectively, with 8 bases between them. Per the germline V gene, CDR1 is SQVTM and CDR2 is ANQGSEA. Time point defined: patch test 1, 2 weeks after DPC sensitization. Treatment defined: therapeutic diphenylcyclopropenone sensitization with weekly scalp DPC. Blood sampling preceded each patch test application. The library attached unique molecular identifiers to individual cDNA molecules. Using its own MiXCR run on the RACE reads, TCRdb lists one record per CDR3 protein. The repertoire includes roughly 120,000 distinct CDR3 sequences, 9.5% to 13% of them detected once, and just over 1.4% sits in the top ten.

The clonotype comes from a woman between 45 and 65 years old with alopecia areata. Some clones in this sample may be carry-over from other donors' samples. This specimen consisted of whole blood, obtained in connection with sensitization to the hapten diphenylcyclopropenone (DPC). V gene TRBV29-1 combines with J gene TRBJ1-1; D call uncertain. The CDR3 DNA sequence: TGCAGCGTTGGGAGCAGCGAAGCTTTCTTT. Encoded protein: CSVGSSEAFF. Combining the CDR3 with reference TRBV29-1 and TRBJ1-1 gives the whole variable domain SAVISQKPSRDICQRGTSLTIQCQVDSQVTMMFWYRQQPGQSLTLIATANQGSEATYESGFVIDKFPISRPNLTFSTLTVSNMSPEDSSIYLCSVGSSEAFFGQGTRLTVV.